What follows are 27 T cell receptor beta chains derived from one specimen sequenced in a study of T-cell memory formation after mild COVID-19. A single record per CDR3 protein comes from TCRdb applying MiXCR to the 5' RACE reads. This table holds approximately 450,000 distinct CDR3 sequences, 15% to 20% found once. Sequencing input: PBMCs or a T cell subset sorted from them (not recorded which). The receptors derive from an adult woman who had mild COVID-19 (a few samples of this study predate the infection). Cell type and time point are not known.

A few counts support this clonotype. The V call is TRBV5-5, the J call TRBJ1-5, with TRBD1 matching 7 bases. Germline V gene sequence: CDR1 SGHKS, CDR2 YYEKEE (reference sequence). CDR3 length: 13 residues. The V gene end was trimmed by 2 bases and the J gene end by 7 bases; junction bases not matched to a gene: 3. DNA of the CDR3: TGTGCCAGCAGCTTTTCAGGGGGACAGCCCCAGCATTTT. It encodes CASSFSGGQPQHF.

V gene TRBV2 combines with J gene TRBJ2-5; TRBD2 is a possible D gene (5 bases). The germline V and J ends were trimmed by 6 bases and 2 bases, with 13 bases remaining between them. CDR1 and CDR2 from the germline V gene are SNHLY and FYNNEI. The CDR3 runs 14 residues. This chain's CDR3 is CASRPDPGQETQYF. CDR3 DNA: TGTGCCAGCAGGCCCGACCCGGGGCAAGAGACCCAGTACTTC. Filled out from reference TRBV2 and TRBJ2-5, the complete variable domain reads EPEVTQTPSHQVTQMGQEVILRCVPISNHLYFYWYRQILGQKVEFLVSFYNNEISEKSEIFDDQFSVERPDGSNFTLKIRSTKLEDSAMYFCASRPDPGQETQYFGPGTRLLVL.

V and J are TRBV29-1 and TRBJ2-1, with D possibly being TRBD1 or TRBD2 (5 bases each). This CDR3 contains 15 residues. V shed 0 bases and J shed 2 bases, with 11 bases lying between them. Germline CDR1 and CDR2: SQVTM and ANQGSEA. The CDR3 DNA reads as TGCAGCGTTGAAGACCGGGACGGTACCTACAATGAGCAGTTCTTC. Translation: CSVEDRDGTYNEQFF.

The rearrangement links TRBV19 to TRBJ2-1; 9 bases are shared with TRBD1. The CDR3 contains 14 residues. The ends lost 5 bases at V and 9 bases at J; junction bases unmatched: 8. The germline gives CDR1 LNHDA, CDR2 SQIVND (reference sequence). The CDR3 sequence is CASSPRTGVGEQFF. The CDR3 nucleotides read TGTGCCAGTAGTCCCAGGACAGGGGTGGGTGAGCAGTTCTTC. Together with reference TRBV19 and TRBJ2-1, the CDR3 gives the full variable domain: DGGITQSPKYLFRKEGQNVTLSCEQNLNHDAMYWYRQDPGQGLRLIYYSQIVNDFQKGDIAEGYSVSREKKESFPLTVTSAQKNPTAFYLCASSPRTGVGEQFFGPGTRLTVL.

This clonotype was seen more than once but under ten times. One end of the junction does not line up with germline, which may come from a read error. The chain joins TRBV7-6 to TRBJ1-2; no definite D call. The CDR3 is 14 residues long. Germline V gene data show CDR1 as SGHVS and CDR2 as FNYEAQ. The CDR3 DNA reads TGTGCCAGCAGCCCGGGGATAGGGTCTATTGCTGCTTACTTC. It yields the protein CASSPGIGSIAAYF.

This clonotype was detected only a few times. This rearrangement joins TRBV10-2 to TRBJ2-7; D might be TRBD1 (6 bases). This CDR3 contains 13 residues. Trimming took off 2 bases at V and 4 bases at J, with 9 bases between the two ends. Germline loops: CDR1 WSHSY, CDR2 SAAADI. CDR3 coding DNA: TGCGCCAGCAGTGAGGCAGGGGAATACGAGCAGTACTTC. This encodes CASSEAGEYEQYF.

This clonotype was observed many times. The chain has TRBV5-1 and TRBJ2-1; tentative D call: TRBD1 (6 bases). Germline V gene data show CDR1 as SGHRS and CDR2 as YFSETQ. V dropped 2 bases and J dropped 1 base, with 10 bases sitting between them. The CDR3 loop spans 15 amino acids. The CDR3 coding sequence is TGCGCCAGCAGCTTTCAGGGGTATTCCTACAATGAGCAGTTCTTC. This translates into CASSFQGYSYNEQFF.

In its sample, this clonotype was seen many times. The V and J genes are TRBV5-1 and TRBJ2-7; D is possibly TRBD2 (6 bases). Germline-derived CDR1 and CDR2 are SGHRS and YFSETQ. This CDR3 region has 13 residues. V lost 4 bases, J lost 3 bases, and 11 bases lay in between. The CDR3 DNA reads TGCGCCAGCAGCAGGAGGGGCGACTACGAGCAGTACTTC. This encodes CASSRRGDYEQYF.

This rearrangement joins TRBV7-6 to TRBJ2-2; 10 positions match TRBD1. Germline trimming cut 5 bases from V and 4 bases from J; bases unmatched to any gene: 7. Germline V gene sequence: CDR1 SGHVS, CDR2 FNYEAQ. This CDR3 contains 16 residues. This chain's CDR3 is CASSSRDRGITGELFF. As DNA, the CDR3 is TGTGCCAGCAGCAGCCGGGACAGGGGTATCACCGGGGAGCTGTTTTTT.

The V call is TRBV4-2, the J call TRBJ2-1; 11 nucleotides match TRBD2. The ends lost 2 bases at V and 4 bases at J; junction bases unmatched: 4. The CDR3 has 16 residues. Germline lookup yields CDR1 LGHNA and CDR2 YNFKEQ. In nucleotides, the CDR3 is TGTGCCAGCAGCCAAACTGGACTAGCGGGTTACAATGAGCAGTTCTTC. Translated, it gives CASSQTGLAGYNEQFF.

This clonotype turned up a few times. The chain links TRBV29-1 to TRBJ1-2, with D unresolved. In germline, CDR1 is SQVTM, CDR2 ANQGSEA. V lost 7 bases and J lost 4, with 13 bases in between. This CDR3 has 12 amino acids. For the CDR3, the DNA is TGCAGCGCCACCACGGTTGGCTATGGCTACACCTTC. This encodes CSATTVGYGYTF. The full variable domain, rest sourced from reference TRBV29-1 and TRBJ1-2, is SAVISQKPSRDICQRGTSLTIQCQVDSQVTMMFWYRQQPGQSLTLIATANQGSEATYESGFVIDKFPISRPNLTFSTLTVSNMSPEDSSIYLCSATTVGYGYTFGSGTRLTVV.

A few counts support this clonotype. The rearrangement joins TRBV7-9 to TRBJ2-7; 15 nucleotides match TRBD2. In germline, CDR1 is SEHNR, CDR2 FQNEAQ (reference sequence). CDR3 length: 19 residues. Trimming removed 4 bases from V and 0 bases from J; junction bases left unmatched: 10. CDR3 in DNA: TGTGCCAGCAGCTACCGGGGACTAGCGGGGGGATCCCTCTCCTACGAGCAGTACTTC. This codes for CASSYRGLAGGSLSYEQYF.

This sequence joins TRBV9 and TRBJ2-2; D ambiguous. This CDR3 has 15 residues. The V end was cut by 0 bases, the J end by 3 bases, with 9 bases between. Germline CDR1 and CDR2: SGDLS and YYNGEE. As DNA, the CDR3 is TGTGCCAGCAGCGTAGAAACAGCCCACACCGGGGAGCTGTTTTTT. This encodes CASSVETAHTGELFF.

This clonotype was seen only a few times. This chain joins TRBV18 and TRBJ2-7; 7 nucleotides agree with TRBD2. Germline V gives CDR1 KGHSH, CDR2 LQKENI. The CDR3 loop spans 16 amino acids. Trimming cost V 2 bases and J 9 bases; bases outside gene matches: 16. The CDR3 reads CASSPSGLGLFGWQYF. The CDR3 nucleotides are TGTGCCAGCTCACCATCTGGACTAGGGCTCTTCGGGTGGCAGTACTTC.

The CDR3 bases are TGTGCCAGCAGCCAAGATGGACTAGCGGGGGCTTACAATGAGCAGTTCTTC. Translated, it gives CASSQDGLAGAYNEQFF. V and J are TRBV3-1 and TRBJ2-1, with TRBD2 identical over 13 bases. The CDR3 is 17 residues long. Germline CDR1 and CDR2: LGHDT and YNNKEL (reference sequence). V lost 0 bases and J lost 4; bases outside the gene matches: 3.

This sequence joins TRBV4-1 and TRBJ1-3; unclear D gene. CDR3 length: 12 residues. Germline assignment: CDR1 MGHRA and CDR2 YSYEKL. Trimming took 1 base from V and 11 from J, leaving 9 bases between them. The CDR3 DNA reads TGCGCCAGCAGCCAAGGGACCGGAGCCATATATTTT. Its translation is CASSQGTGAIYF.

In this sample, this clonotype turned up a few times. This rearrangement joins TRBV12-3 or TRBV12-4 to TRBJ1-1, with TRBD1 as a possible D gene (5 bases). The CDR3 is made up of 13 amino acids. Trimming left V 7 bases short and J 7 bases short, with 16 bases between. In DNA, the CDR3 is TGTGCCAGCAAGGGGACCGGACACATTGAAGCTTTCTTT. This translates into CASKGTGHIEAFF.

The rearrangement uses TRBV12-3 or TRBV12-4 and TRBJ2-5; D unclear. The V end was cut by 2 bases, the J end by 1 base, with 5 bases between. CDR3 length: 13 residues. The CDR3 nucleotides are TGTGCCAGCAGTTTACAGGTCCAAGAGACCCAGTACTTC. Encoded protein: CASSLQVQETQYF.

Only a few counts were recorded for this clonotype. J is TRBJ1-2 and V is TRBV2, with D possibly being TRBD1 (5 bases). V shed 10 bases and J shed 4 bases, with 31 bases lying between them. Looked up from germline, CDR1 is SNHLY and CDR2 is FYNNEI. There are 18 residues in the CDR3. CDR3 in DNA: TGTGCCACCCGACATCCGGGGCCGAAATCTCAGACGGGCTATGGCTACACCTTC. Amino acid sequence: CATRHPGPKSQTGYGYTF.

In its sample, this clonotype was seen a few times. The chain links TRBV7-2 to TRBJ2-2; D is uncertain. The V end lost 3 bases, the J end lost 0 bases, and 8 bases lay between the germline ends. There are 15 residues in the CDR3. The V gene's germline CDR1 is SGHTA and CDR2 FQGNSA. The CDR3 region has the DNA TGTGCCAGCAGCTTTCAGAGATCGAACACCGGGGAGCTGTTTTTT. Its translation: CASSFQRSNTGELFF.

This clonotype was detected a few times. The chain's CDR3 is CASSARDNGGEQYF. CDR3 DNA: TGTGCCAGCTCGGCTCGGGACAACGGGGGGGAGCAGTACTTC. The rearrangement links TRBV18 to TRBJ2-7; D might be TRBD2 (7 bases). The CDR3 is 14 residues long. Germline CDR1 is KGHSH and CDR2 is LQKENI. The ends were cut back, 6 bases at V and 7 bases at J, with 19 bases in the middle.

The chain recombines TRBV12-3 or TRBV12-4 with TRBJ1-2; D remains unclear. Trimming took off 7 bases at V and 5 bases at J, with 14 bases between the two ends. The CDR3 extends over 13 amino acids. CDR3 in DNA: TGTGCCAGCACCTTGGGAGGGAGTTATGGCTACACCTTC. Its translation: CASTLGGSYGYTF.

The chain employs TRBV5-1 and TRBJ2-1; D perhaps matches TRBD2 (5 bases). The CDR3 consists of 15 residues. V was trimmed by 2 bases and J by 0 bases, leaving 9 bases between them. Germline assignment: CDR1 SGHRS and CDR2 YFSETQ. CDR3: CASSFEGNSYNEQFF. CDR3 in DNA: TGCGCCAGCAGCTTCGAGGGCAACTCCTACAATGAGCAGTTCTTC.

The sample holds many counts of this clonotype. This rearrangement joins TRBV7-9 to TRBJ2-1, with D maybe TRBD2 (6 bases). Germline V CDR1 and CDR2: SEHNR, FQNEAQ (reference sequence). The CDR3 extends over 15 amino acids. V was trimmed by 6 bases and J by 5 bases, leaving 17 bases between them. CDR3 protein: CASRGKIAANNEQFF. The CDR3 DNA follows: TGTGCCAGCAGGGGGAAGATAGCGGCTAACAATGAGCAGTTCTTC. Drawing the rest from reference TRBV7-9 and TRBJ2-1, the complete variable domain is DTGVSQNPRHKITKRGQNVTFRCDPISEHNRLYWYRQTLGQGPEFLTYFQNEAQLEKSRLLSDRFSAERPKGSFSTLEIQRTEQGDSAMYLCASRGKIAANNEQFFGPGTRLTVL.

The chain recombines TRBV20-1 with TRBJ2-2, with 7 bases matching TRBD1. Germline trimming cut 3 bases from V and 1 base from J; bases unmatched to any gene: 2. Germline loops: CDR1 DFQATT, CDR2 SNEGSKA (reference sequence). The CDR3 covers 14 residues. The CDR3 DNA reads TGCAGTGCTAGCCGGACAGGGAACACCGGGGAGCTGTTTTTT. It is translated as CSASRTGNTGELFF.

J is TRBJ1-3 and V is TRBV12-3 or TRBV12-4, with a weak D call TRBD1 (5 bases). Trimming took off 1 base at V and 3 bases at J, with 10 bases between the two ends. The CDR3 has 15 amino acids. The CDR3 bases are TGTGCCAGCAGTTTAGAGGGCAGGGTTGGAAACACCATATATTTT. Translated: CASSLEGRVGNTIYF.

This clonotype occurred a few times. J is TRBJ1-2 and V is TRBV18; 7 bases are a match to TRBD1. The CDR3 has 17 amino acids. The V and J ends lost 3 bases and 4 bases, in that order; junction bases with no gene match: 14. Per germline, CDR1 KGHSH and CDR2 LQKENI. The CDR3 coding sequence is TGTGCCAGCTCACCGAAGACCCCAGGGGGGCTAGTCTATGGCTACACCTTC. It is translated as CASSPKTPGGLVYGYTF.